The entry below describes one T cell receptor beta chain. The antigen it binds to is not known. Qualities for individual bases were not recorded, and no much larger clone is one base off. This record comes from a study of blood T cell repertoires in COVID-19 (dated by TCRdb to 2018 to 2021). In terms of the full investigation: Samples from collaborators originated in the United States, Italy and Spain and spanned both the acute and convalescent phases of COVID-19. The prospective study material was composed of cDNA or gDNA derived from T cells, B-cell-depleted T cells, or PBMCs. Subjects who had been exposed to COVID-19, were actively infected with it, or had recovered from it provided the deeply sampled blood TCRbeta repertoires that made up the dataset. A freely available public database, intended as a resource for researchers studying the immune response to SARS-CoV-2, is where the repertoires were released. Samples came from the ongoing ImmuneRACE study (first 160 participants) plus 1,254 subjects from 6 global collaborators. The sample metadata nearly always contained a de-identified subject ID, COVID-19 status, age in years and sex. Where HLA class I and class II types were available, the types were taken from metadata supplied by the sample provider, not from assay-based typing. General conclusions and limits of the study: The quantity of clinical and demographic metadata differed by source and by participant and was supplied without curation.

TCRbeta CDR3 regions were amplified from genomic DNA by means of the immunoSEQ Assay, a bias-controlled multiplex PCR. The authors' pipeline ran thus. The number of nucleated cells in each sample was estimated by amplification of reference gene primers within the assay. To quantify the absolute abundance of each unique TCRbeta CDR3 rearrangement, sequence reads were collapsed and filtered. Productive Simpson clonality was computed per sample as the square root of Simpson's diversity index over productive rearrangements. TCRdb stores this immuneACCESS table with in-frame sequences only. Part of the clones is absent; in the studies checked, under half of the shortfall reflects unresolved V genes, and no reason is known for the rest. That table supplies the V and J calls and clone size; D and trimming were determined from the DNA. The sample table contains about 300,000 clones; only one count was recorded for about 88% of them. In total, the top ten clones hold roughly 1.5% of the sample.

The CDR3 starts with the cysteine, ends with the phenylalanine, and has 13 residues. Here the CDR3 DNA is all that survives: 39 bases in frame from base 1. V is cut by 6 bases and J by 1 base, and the space between the germline ends is 9 bases. One collaborating source in Seattle enrolled patients while the patients were actively infected and followed the patients over time throughout the course of disease. Each collaborating institution followed its own protocols to collect whole blood in K2EDTA tubes. For TCRbeta analysis, collaborator samples were shipped as frozen whole blood, as isolated PBMCs, or as DNA extracted from either sample type.

The TCR sequence derives from a human donor with COVID-19, enrolled during active disease. The donor label of this sample is uncertain. The chain is made from TRBV12-3 or TRBV12-4 and TRBJ2-5; the best D guess is TRBD1, with 5 bases matching. Sequencing used peripheral blood. The CDR3 corresponds to CASRVDSQETQYF. The sequenced DNA is TGTGCCAGCAGAGTCGACAGCCAAGAGACCCAGTACTTC.